This paragraph reports one T cell receptor (beta chain). The antigen remains unidentified. The data were obtained in a study of identical twins. Findings of the study overall: The authors noted that invariant MAIT and iNKT cells could partly confound zero-insertion analyses. Excess twin sharing in beta out-of-frame sequences was weaker.

TCRdb analysed the 5' RACE reads with MiXCR anew, one entry per CDR3 protein. The sample holds approximately 530,000 distinct CDR3 sequences, approximately 20% seen once. Germline V lookup: CDR1 SGHRS, CDR2 YFSETQ. CDR3 length: 15 residues. V was clipped by 1 base and J by 6 bases, with 13 bases between them. The sample also formed part of further work on yellow fever vaccine responses in identical twins.

The rearrangement links TRBV5-1 to TRBJ2-2, with D perhaps TRBD2 (6 bases). Sequenced input: CD4+ T cells sorted from blood. The TCR sequence derives from a woman under 30 in good health. DNA of the CDR3: TGCGCCAGCAGCTTGCGGGGGTATCAGTCCGGGGAGCTGTTTTTT. This translates into CASSLRGYQSGELFF. The full variable domain, with the rest looked up from reference TRBV5-1 and TRBJ2-2, is KAGVTQTPRYLIKTRGQQVTLSCSPISGHRSVSWYQQTPGQGLQFLFEYFSETQRNKGNFPGRFSGRQFSNSRSEMNVSTLELGDSALYLCASSLRGYQSGELFFGEGSRLTVL.